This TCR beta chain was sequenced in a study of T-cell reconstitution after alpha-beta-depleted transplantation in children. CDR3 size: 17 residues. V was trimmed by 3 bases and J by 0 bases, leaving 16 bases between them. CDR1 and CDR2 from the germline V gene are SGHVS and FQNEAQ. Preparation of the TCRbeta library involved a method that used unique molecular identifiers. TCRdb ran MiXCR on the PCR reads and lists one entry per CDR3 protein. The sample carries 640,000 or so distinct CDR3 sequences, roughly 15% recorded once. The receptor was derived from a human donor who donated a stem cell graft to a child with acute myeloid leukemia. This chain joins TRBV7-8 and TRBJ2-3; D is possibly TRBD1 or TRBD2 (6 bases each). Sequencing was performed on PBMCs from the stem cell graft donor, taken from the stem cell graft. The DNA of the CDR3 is TGTGCCAGCAGCTTCCCAAAGGGGGGTGCTAGCACAGATACGCAGTATTTT. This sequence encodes CASSFPKGGASTDTQYF.